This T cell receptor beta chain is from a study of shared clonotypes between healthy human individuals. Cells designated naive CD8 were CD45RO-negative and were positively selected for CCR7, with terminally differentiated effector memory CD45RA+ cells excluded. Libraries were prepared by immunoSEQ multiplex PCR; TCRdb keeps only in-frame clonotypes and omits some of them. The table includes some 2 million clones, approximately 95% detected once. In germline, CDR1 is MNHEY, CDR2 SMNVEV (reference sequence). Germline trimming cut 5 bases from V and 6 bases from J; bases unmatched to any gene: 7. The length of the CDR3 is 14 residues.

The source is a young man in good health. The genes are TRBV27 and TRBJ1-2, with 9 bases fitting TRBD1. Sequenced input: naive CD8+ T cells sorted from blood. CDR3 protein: CASSAGTGLHGYTF. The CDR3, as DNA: TGTGCCAGCAGTGCCGGGACAGGGCTTCATGGCTACACCTTC.